The 20 T cell receptor beta chains reported below all come from one sample, sequenced in a study of CD8+ T cells in alopecia areata. Following RNA extraction, reverse transcription yielded cDNA that acted as the sequencing template. This table comes from immunoSEQ multiplex PCR, and its TCRdb copy is limited to in-frame clones, with some not included. The data contain 150,000 to 200,000 clones, 60% of them seen just once; the ten biggest clones take up 1%. Indicated treatment: oral pan-JAK inhibitor, 5-10 mg twice daily. The starting material was CD4+ T cells sorted from blood, obtained at week 24, from a patient treated with tofacitinib. The receptors stem from a human donor with alopecia areata.

CDR3 DNA: TGTGCCAGCAGACCTAGGGGACAGGGGGCAGGTGGCTACACCTTC. It specifies CASRPRGQGAGGYTF. The V call is TRBV2, the J call TRBJ1-2, with 12 bases matching TRBD1. V lost 6 bases and J lost 7; bases outside the gene matches: 9. The CDR3 runs to 15 residues. CDR1 and CDR2 (germline): SNHLY, FYNNEI.

The V gene is TRBV30, the J gene TRBJ2-2, with a tentative D call TRBD2 (5 bases). This CDR3 has 13 residues. The germline V gene has CDR1 GTSNPN and CDR2 SVGIG (reference sequence). Trimming stripped 3 bases from V and 7 bases from J, with 12 bases between. The CDR3 coding sequence is TGTGCCTGGAGGGCTAGCCGGATCGGGGAGCTGTTTTTT. This sequence encodes CAWRASRIGELFF.

This clone has more than one count but fewer than ten. V usage is TRBV14 and J usage is TRBJ1-2, with D unclear. Trimming left V 0 bases short and J 4 bases short, with 9 bases between. CDR1 is SGHDN, CDR2 FVKESK, per germline. This CDR3 region has 14 residues. In DNA, the CDR3 is TGTGCCAGCAGCCAAGATTCCCTGAGCTATGGCTACACCTTC. Protein: CASSQDSLSYGYTF.

The chain joins TRBV4-3 to TRBJ1-6; 7 bases are a match to TRBD1. CDR1 and CDR2 from the germline V gene are LGHNA and YSLEER. The CDR3 runs 14 residues. The V gene end was trimmed by 0 bases and the J gene end by 9 bases; junction bases not matched to a gene: 2. CDR3 sequence reads: CASSQDDRASPLHF. The DNA of the CDR3 is TGCGCCAGCAGCCAAGACGACAGGGCTTCACCCCTCCACTTT.

V is TRBV30 and J is TRBJ2-3, with TRBD2 as a possible D gene (6 bases). With 0 bases removed from V and 8 bases from J, the gap between germline ends came to 12 bases. The CDR3 spans 13 residues. Germline loops: CDR1 GTSNPN, CDR2 SVGIG (reference sequence). The CDR3: CAWSVALGGTQYF. The CDR3 DNA follows: TGTGCCTGGAGTGTAGCCCTGGGGGGTACGCAGTATTTT. The full variable domain, completed using reference TRBV30 and TRBJ2-3, is SQTIHQWPATLVQPVGSPLSLECTVEGTSNPNLYWYRQAAGRGLQLLFYSVGIGQISSEVPQNLSASRPQDRQFILSSKKLLLSDSGFYLCAWSVALGGTQYFGPGTRLTVL.

This clone has only a few counts. The J gene is TRBJ1-1, the V gene TRBV11-2; D perhaps matches TRBD1 (6 bases). The CDR3 is 15 amino acids. The V end lost 8 bases, the J end lost 2 bases, and 18 bases lay between the germline ends. Germline values: CDR1 SGHAT, CDR2 FQNNGV. CDR3 DNA: TGTGCCAGCCGAATGCCTGGGGACAAAAACACTGAAGCTTTCTTT. This gives the protein CASRMPGDKNTEAFF.

CDR3 nucleotide sequence: TGCGCCAGCAGCTCCCAACAGGAGATGAACACTGAAGCTTTCTTT. This codes for CASSSQQEMNTEAFF. The rearrangement links TRBV5-1 to TRBJ1-1, with D possibly matching TRBD1 (5 bases). The CDR3 is made up of 15 amino acids. Germline-derived CDR1 and CDR2 are SGHRS and YFSETQ. V dropped 3 bases and J dropped 0 bases, with 12 bases sitting between them.

This clone was seen more than once but under ten times. The gene calls are TRBV29-1 and TRBJ2-3; 8 bases map to TRBD1. The CDR3 runs 14 residues. CDR1 is SQVTM, CDR2 ANQGSEA, per germline. The ends lost 7 bases at V and 3 bases at J; junction bases unmatched: 9. This CDR3 is CSALRQGRTDTQYF. For the CDR3, the DNA is TGCAGCGCACTACGACAGGGGCGTACAGATACGCAGTATTTT.

The chain is built from TRBV9 and TRBJ1-1, with D uncertain. Germline V gene sequence: CDR1 SGDLS, CDR2 YYNGEE. Trimming shortened V by 0 bases and J by 4 bases, and 10 bases separated the two germline ends. The CDR3 covers 14 residues. The CDR3 sequence: CASSVVPGSTEAFF. For the CDR3, the DNA is TGTGCCAGCAGCGTAGTTCCAGGAAGCACTGAAGCTTTCTTT.

The genes are TRBV19 and TRBJ1-4, with D possibly being TRBD1 (5 bases). From germline, CDR1 is LNHDA and CDR2 SQIVND (reference sequence). Between the trimmed V and J ends, which lost 7 bases and 6 bases, there was a span of 18 bases. The CDR3 covers 15 residues. Here the CDR3 reads CASTDRPGSHEKLFF. The CDR3, as DNA: TGTGCCAGTACCGATCGCCCAGGGTCGCATGAAAAACTGTTTTTT.

The chain combines TRBV4-3 with TRBJ2-2, with no clear D. V was cut by 2 bases and J by 4 bases, with 11 bases left in between. The germline CDR1 and CDR2 sequences are LGHNA and YSLEER. The CDR3 has 15 residues. The CDR3 sequence: CASSQPAGGTGELFF. The CDR3, as DNA: TGCGCCAGCAGCCAACCGGCCGGCGGCACCGGGGAGCTGTTTTTT.

The V gene is TRBV10-2, the J gene TRBJ2-2; D gene uncertain. CDR1 and CDR2 from the germline V gene are WSHSY and SAAADI. The CDR3 consists of 13 residues. V lost 3 bases and J lost 8, with 10 bases in between. CDR3 residues: CASSESWVGELFF. In nucleotides, the CDR3 is TGCGCCAGCAGTGAATCGTGGGTGGGGGAGCTGTTTTTT.

The CDR3 DNA reads as TGCAGCGTTGAAGATCGGCCCGCGTACCAAGAGACCCAGTACTTC. It encodes CSVEDRPAYQETQYF. The chain recombines TRBV29-1 with TRBJ2-5; unclear D gene. Germline V gene lookup returns CDR1 SQVTM and CDR2 ANQGSEA. Trimming left V 0 bases short and J 0 bases short, with 11 bases between. CDR3 size: 15 residues.

This clone was observed a few times. The chain has TRBV30 and TRBJ1-2; D is uncertain. Germline CDR1 and CDR2: GTSNPN and SVGIG (reference sequence). This CDR3 comprises 14 residues. V lost 5 bases, J lost 0 bases, and 13 bases lay in between. In nucleotides, the CDR3 is TGTGCCTGGCGGGCAGCGCCTTCTAACTATGGCTACACCTTC. Translating it yields CAWRAAPSNYGYTF.

The chain joins TRBV2 to TRBJ2-7; D might be TRBD1 (6 bases). This CDR3 region has 8 residues. From germline, CDR1 is SNHLY and CDR2 FYNNEI. The CDR3 DNA reads as TGTGCCAGCAGCGAAGGGACAGTC. Translated: CASSEGTV.

The gene calls are TRBV29-1 and TRBJ1-1; no clear D. This CDR3 region has 11 residues. Germline loops: CDR1 SQVTM, CDR2 ANQGSEA. V was cut by 0 bases and J by 7 bases, with 6 bases left in between. The CDR3 here is CSVEEVREAFF. The DNA for the CDR3 is TGCAGCGTTGAAGAAGTCCGTGAAGCTTTCTTT.

This clone was picked up one time. This rearrangement joins TRBV14 to TRBJ2-5; D is possibly TRBD1 or TRBD2 (5 bases each). The CDR3 sequence is 13 residues long. Trimming removed 3 bases from V and 9 bases from J, with 14 bases in between. Germline values: CDR1 SGHDN, CDR2 FVKESK. CDR3 bases: TGTGCCAGCAGCCAGACCATTGGGGGTGCCCAGTACTTC. It codes for CASSQTIGGAQYF.

The chain has TRBV2 and TRBJ2-2; TRBD1 or TRBD2 may be the D gene (5 bases each). The germline V and J ends were trimmed by 1 base and 0 bases, with 12 bases remaining between them. Per the germline V gene, CDR1 is SNHLY and CDR2 is FYNNEI. The CDR3 contains 17 residues. This CDR3 is CASSEVGPRANTGELFF. In DNA, the CDR3 is TGTGCCAGCAGTGAAGTGGGACCCAGAGCGAACACCGGGGAGCTGTTTTTT.

In this sample, this clone turned up a few times. The chain couples TRBV28 to TRBJ1-2; D is uncertain. The CDR3 runs to 13 residues. The germline V and J ends were trimmed by 2 bases and 4 bases, with 8 bases remaining between them. Germline V gene data show CDR1 as MDHEN and CDR2 as SYDVKM. This CDR3 is CASSLEGFYGYTF. DNA for the CDR3: TGTGCCAGCAGTTTAGAGGGATTCTATGGCTACACCTTC.

This sequence joins TRBV19 and TRBJ2-2; D may be TRBD1 (5 bases). The V gene lost 3 bases and the J gene lost 6 bases, with 14 bases spanning the gap. CDR3 length equals 15 residues. Germline CDR1 is LNHDA and CDR2 is SQIVND (reference sequence). The CDR3 loop reads CASSMGRVISGELFF. The CDR3 DNA follows: TGTGCCAGTAGTATGGGCAGGGTAATATCCGGGGAGCTGTTTTTT. Combining the CDR3 with reference TRBV19 and TRBJ2-2 gives the whole variable domain DGGITQSPKYLFRKEGQNVTLSCEQNLNHDAMYWYRQDPGQGLRLIYYSQIVNDFQKGDIAEGYSVSREKKESFPLTVTSAQKNPTAFYLCASSMGRVISGELFFGEGSRLTVL.